The clone carrying this T cell receptor (beta chain) was recorded a few times. Antigen unknown. This record belongs to a study of identical twins. V gave up 0 bases and J gave up 2 bases, with 14 bases separating them. This CDR3 comprises 17 residues. Each donor (without exception) was a healthy Caucasian. Study conclusions and caveats: Cord blood beta clonotypes that were abundant carried fewer insertions, and memory repertoires showed no such trend.

cDNA carried unique molecular identifiers, and a universal primer site was added by template switching. TCRdb reanalysed the 5' RACE reads using MiXCR and keeps one entry per CDR3 protein. Of fewer than 450,000 distinct CDR3 sequences in the sample, around 9.7% were seen once. The specimen was naive T cells sorted from blood. The TCR comes from a woman aged 45-65 years in good health. The chain recombines TRBV12-3 or TRBV12-4 with TRBJ1-5; TRBD1 might be the D (5 bases). This CDR3 reads CASSLALEARGNQPQHF. The DNA of the CDR3 is TGTGCCAGCAGTTTAGCGCTAGAGGCCAGGGGCAATCAGCCCCAGCATTTT.